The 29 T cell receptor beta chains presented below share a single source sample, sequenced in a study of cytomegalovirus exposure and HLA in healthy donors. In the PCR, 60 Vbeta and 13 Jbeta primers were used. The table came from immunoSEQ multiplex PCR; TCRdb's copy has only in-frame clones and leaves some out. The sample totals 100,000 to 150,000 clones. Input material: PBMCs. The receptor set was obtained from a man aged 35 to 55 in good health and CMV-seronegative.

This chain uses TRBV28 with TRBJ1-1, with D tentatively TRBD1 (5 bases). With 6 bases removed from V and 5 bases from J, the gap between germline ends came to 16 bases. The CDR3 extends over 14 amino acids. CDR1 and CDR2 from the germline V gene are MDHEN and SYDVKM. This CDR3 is CASSIEWGGTEAFF. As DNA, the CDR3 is TGTGCCAGCAGCATAGAGTGGGGGGGGACTGAAGCTTTCTTT.

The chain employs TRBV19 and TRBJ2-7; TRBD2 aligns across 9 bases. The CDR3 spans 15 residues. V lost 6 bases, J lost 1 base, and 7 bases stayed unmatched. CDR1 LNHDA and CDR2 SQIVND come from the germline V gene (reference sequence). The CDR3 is CASRVTSGPSYEQYF. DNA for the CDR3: TGTGCCAGTAGGGTGACTAGCGGACCTTCCTACGAGCAGTACTTC.

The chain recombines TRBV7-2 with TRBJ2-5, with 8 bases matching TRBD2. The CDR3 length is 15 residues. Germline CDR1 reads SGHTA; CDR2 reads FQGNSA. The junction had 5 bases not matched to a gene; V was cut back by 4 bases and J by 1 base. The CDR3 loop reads CASSSGLAPQETQYF. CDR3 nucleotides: TGTGCCAGCAGCTCCGGACTAGCCCCCCAAGAGACCCAGTACTTC.

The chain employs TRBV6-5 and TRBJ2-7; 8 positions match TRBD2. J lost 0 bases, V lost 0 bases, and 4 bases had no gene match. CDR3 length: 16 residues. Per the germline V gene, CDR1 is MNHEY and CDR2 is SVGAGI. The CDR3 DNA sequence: TGTGCCAGCAGTTACTCGCCAAGCGGGAGCTCCTACGAGCAGTACTTC. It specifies CASSYSPSGSSYEQYF.

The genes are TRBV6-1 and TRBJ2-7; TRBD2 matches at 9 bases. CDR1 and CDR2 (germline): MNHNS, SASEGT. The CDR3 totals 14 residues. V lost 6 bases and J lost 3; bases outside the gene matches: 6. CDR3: CASRVGLAVYEQYF. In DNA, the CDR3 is TGTGCCAGCAGAGTGGGACTAGCAGTCTACGAGCAGTACTTC.

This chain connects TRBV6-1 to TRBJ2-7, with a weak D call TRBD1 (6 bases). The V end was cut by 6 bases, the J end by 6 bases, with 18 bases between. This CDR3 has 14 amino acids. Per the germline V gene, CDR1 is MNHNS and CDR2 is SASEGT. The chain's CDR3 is CASRGAGVYSEQYF. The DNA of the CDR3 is TGTGCCAGCAGGGGGGCCGGAGTATATAGCGAGCAGTACTTC.

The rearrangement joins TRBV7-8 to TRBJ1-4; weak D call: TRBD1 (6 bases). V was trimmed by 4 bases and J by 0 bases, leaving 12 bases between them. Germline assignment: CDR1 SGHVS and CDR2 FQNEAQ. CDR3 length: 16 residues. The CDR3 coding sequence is TGTGCCAGCAGCTCATACAGGGTTCCAACTAATGAAAAACTGTTTTTT. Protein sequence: CASSSYRVPTNEKLFF. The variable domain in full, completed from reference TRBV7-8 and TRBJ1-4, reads GAGVSQSPRYKVAKRGQDVALRCDPISGHVSLFWYQQALGQGPEFLTYFQNEAQLDKSGLPSDRFFAERPEGSVSTLKIQRTQQEDSAVYLCASSSYRVPTNEKLFFGSGTQLSVL.

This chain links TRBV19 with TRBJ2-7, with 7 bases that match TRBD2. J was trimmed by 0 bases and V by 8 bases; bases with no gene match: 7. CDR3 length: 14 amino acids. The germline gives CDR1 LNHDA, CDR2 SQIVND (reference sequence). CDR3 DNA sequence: TGTGCCAGTTCGGCGGGAGCCAGCTCCTACGAGCAGTACTTC. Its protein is CASSAGASSYEQYF.

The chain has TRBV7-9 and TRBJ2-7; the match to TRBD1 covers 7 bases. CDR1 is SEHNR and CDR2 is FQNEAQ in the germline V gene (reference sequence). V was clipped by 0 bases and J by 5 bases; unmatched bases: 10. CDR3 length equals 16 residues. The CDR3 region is CASSLAPEQGTHEQYF. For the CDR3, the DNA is TGTGCCAGCAGCTTAGCCCCTGAACAGGGGACCCACGAGCAGTACTTC.

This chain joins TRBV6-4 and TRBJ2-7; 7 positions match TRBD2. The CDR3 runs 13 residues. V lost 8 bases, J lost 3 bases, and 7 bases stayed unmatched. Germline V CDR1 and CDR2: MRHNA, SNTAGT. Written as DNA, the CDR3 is TGTGCCAGCCGGGACTACTTTAACTACGAGCAGTACTTC. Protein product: CASRDYFNYEQYF.

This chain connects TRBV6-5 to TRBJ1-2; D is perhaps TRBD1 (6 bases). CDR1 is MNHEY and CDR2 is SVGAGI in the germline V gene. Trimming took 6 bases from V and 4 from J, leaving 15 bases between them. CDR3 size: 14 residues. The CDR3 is CASRPTGSSYGYTF. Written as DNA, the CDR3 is TGTGCCAGCAGGCCTACAGGGTCTTCCTATGGCTACACCTTC.

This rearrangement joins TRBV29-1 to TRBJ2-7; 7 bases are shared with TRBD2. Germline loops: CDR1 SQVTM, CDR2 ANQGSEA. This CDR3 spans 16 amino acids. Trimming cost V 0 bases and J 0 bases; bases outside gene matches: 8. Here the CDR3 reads CSVEDPGGEGSYEQYF. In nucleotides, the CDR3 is TGCAGCGTTGAAGATCCGGGGGGTGAGGGCTCCTACGAGCAGTACTTC.

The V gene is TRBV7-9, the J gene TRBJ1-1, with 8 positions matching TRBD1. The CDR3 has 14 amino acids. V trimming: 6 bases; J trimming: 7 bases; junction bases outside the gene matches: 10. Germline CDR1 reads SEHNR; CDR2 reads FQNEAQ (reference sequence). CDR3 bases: TGTGCCAGCAGAACCGGACAGGGAGCCGATGAAGCTTTCTTT. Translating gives CASRTGQGADEAFF.

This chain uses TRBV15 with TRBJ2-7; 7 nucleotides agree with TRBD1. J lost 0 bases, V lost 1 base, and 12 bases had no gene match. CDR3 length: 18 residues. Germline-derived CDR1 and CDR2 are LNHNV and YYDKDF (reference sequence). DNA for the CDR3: TGTGCCACCAGCAGAGGGACAGGACTTCTTTTTAGCTCCTACGAGCAGTACTTC. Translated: CATSRGTGLLFSSYEQYF. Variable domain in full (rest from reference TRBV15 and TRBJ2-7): DAMVIQNPRYQVTQFGKPVTLSCSQTLNHNVMYWYQQKSSQAPKLLFHYYDKDFNNEADTPDNFQSRRPNTSFCFLDIRSPGLGDTAMYLCATSRGTGLLFSSYEQYFGPGTRLTVT.

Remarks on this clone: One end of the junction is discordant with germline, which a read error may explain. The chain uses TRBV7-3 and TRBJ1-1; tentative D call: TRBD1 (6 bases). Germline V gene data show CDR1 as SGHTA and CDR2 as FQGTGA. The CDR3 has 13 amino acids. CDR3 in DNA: TGTGCCAGCAGCGCAAACAGGGAAACTGAAACTTTCTTT. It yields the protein CASSANRETETFF.

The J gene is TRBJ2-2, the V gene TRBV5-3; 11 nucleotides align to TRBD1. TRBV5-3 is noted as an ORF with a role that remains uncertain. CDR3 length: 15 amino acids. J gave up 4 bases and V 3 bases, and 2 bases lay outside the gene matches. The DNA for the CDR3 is TGTGCCAGAAGCTGGGGACAGGGGGTCACCGGGGAGCTGTTTTTT. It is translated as CARSWGQGVTGELFF.

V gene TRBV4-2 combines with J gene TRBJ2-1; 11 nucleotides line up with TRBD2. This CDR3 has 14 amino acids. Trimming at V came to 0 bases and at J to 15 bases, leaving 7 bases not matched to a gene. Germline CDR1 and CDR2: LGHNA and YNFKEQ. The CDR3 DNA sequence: TGTGCCAGCAGCCAAGATGCAACTAGCGGGAGATGGTTCTTC. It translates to CASSQDATSGRWFF.

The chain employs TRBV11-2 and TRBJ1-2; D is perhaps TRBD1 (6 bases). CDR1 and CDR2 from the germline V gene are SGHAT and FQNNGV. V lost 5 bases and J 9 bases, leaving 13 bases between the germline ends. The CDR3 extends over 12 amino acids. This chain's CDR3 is CASSPDRKSYTF. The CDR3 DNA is TGTGCCAGCAGCCCTGACAGGAAGAGCTACACCTTC. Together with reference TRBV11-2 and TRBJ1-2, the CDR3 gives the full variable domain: EAGVAQSPRYKIIEKRQSVAFWCNPISGHATLYWYQQILGQGPKLLIQFQNNGVVDDSQLPKDRFSAERLKGVDSTLKIQPAKLEDSAVYLCASSPDRKSYTFGSGTRLTVV.

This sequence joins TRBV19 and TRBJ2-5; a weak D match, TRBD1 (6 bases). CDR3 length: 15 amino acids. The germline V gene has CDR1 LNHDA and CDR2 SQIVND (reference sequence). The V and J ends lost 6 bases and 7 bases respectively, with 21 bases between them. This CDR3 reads CASRTGQIHGGTQYF. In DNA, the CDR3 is TGTGCCAGTAGGACCGGACAGATTCATGGGGGGACCCAGTACTTC.

Here the CDR3 reads CASSVSPGQGYEQYF. CDR3 nucleotides: TGTGCCAGCAGCGTCAGCCCGGGACAGGGCTACGAGCAGTACTTC. The gene calls are TRBV9 and TRBJ2-7; 9 nucleotides line up with TRBD1. This CDR3 region has 15 residues. Germline V gene sequence: CDR1 SGDLS, CDR2 YYNGEE. The V and J ends lost 2 bases and 3 bases, in that order; junction bases with no gene match: 6.

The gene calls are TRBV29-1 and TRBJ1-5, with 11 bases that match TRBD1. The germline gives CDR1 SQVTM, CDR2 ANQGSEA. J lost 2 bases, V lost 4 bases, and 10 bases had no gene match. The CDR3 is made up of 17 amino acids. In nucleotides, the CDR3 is TGCAGCGTTGGGGGGGACAGGGGGGGTAGGGGCAATCAGCCCCAGCATTTT. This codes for CSVGGDRGGRGNQPQHF.

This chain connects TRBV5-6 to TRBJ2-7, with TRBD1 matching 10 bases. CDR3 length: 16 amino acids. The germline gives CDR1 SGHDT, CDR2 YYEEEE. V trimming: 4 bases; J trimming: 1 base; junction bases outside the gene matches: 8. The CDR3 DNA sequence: TGTGCCAGCAGCGCGGGGGGACAGGGGAGGTCCTACGAGCAGTACTTC. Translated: CASSAGGQGRSYEQYF.

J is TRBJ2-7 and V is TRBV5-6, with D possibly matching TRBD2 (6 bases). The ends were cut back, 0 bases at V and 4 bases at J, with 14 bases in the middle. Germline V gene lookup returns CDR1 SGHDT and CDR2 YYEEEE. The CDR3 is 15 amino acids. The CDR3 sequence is CASSLATWGGYEQYF. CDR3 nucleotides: TGTGCCAGCAGCTTGGCCACCTGGGGAGGATACGAGCAGTACTTC.

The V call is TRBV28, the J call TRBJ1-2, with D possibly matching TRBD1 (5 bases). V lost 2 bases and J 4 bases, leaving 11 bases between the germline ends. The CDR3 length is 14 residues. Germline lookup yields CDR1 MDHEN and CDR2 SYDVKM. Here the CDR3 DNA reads TGTGCCAGCAGTTTACGGTGGCAGGGCTATGGCTACACCTTC. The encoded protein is CASSLRWQGYGYTF.

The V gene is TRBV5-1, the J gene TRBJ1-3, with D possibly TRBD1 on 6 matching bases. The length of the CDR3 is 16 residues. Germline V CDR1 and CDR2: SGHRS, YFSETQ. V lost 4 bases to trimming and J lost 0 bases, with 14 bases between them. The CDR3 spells CASSRTGTSSGNTIYF. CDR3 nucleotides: TGCGCCAGCAGCCGAACAGGGACCAGCTCTGGAAACACCATATATTTT. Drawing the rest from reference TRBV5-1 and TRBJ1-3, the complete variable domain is KAGVTQTPRYLIKTRGQQVTLSCSPISGHRSVSWYQQTPGQGLQFLFEYFSETQRNKGNFPGRFSGRQFSNSRSEMNVSTLELGDSALYLCASSRTGTSSGNTIYFGEGSWLTVV.

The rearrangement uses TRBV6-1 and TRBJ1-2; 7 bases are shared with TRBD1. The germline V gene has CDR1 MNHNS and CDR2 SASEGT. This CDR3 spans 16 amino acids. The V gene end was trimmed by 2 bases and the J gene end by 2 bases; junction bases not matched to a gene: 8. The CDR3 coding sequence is TGTGCCAGCAGTGAAAGGGGACAGAGGGTAAACTATGGCTACACCTTC. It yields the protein CASSERGQRVNYGYTF.

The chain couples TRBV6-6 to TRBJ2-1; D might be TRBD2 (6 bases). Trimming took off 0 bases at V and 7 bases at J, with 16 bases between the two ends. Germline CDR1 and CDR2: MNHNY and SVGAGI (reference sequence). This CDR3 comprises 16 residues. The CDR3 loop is CASSYSPAGLGNEQFF. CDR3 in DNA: TGTGCCAGCAGTTACTCTCCCGCGGGACTTGGGAATGAGCAGTTCTTC.

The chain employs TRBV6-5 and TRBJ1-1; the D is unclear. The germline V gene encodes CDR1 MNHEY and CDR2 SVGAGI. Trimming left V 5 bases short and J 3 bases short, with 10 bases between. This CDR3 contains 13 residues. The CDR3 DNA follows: TGTGCCAGCAGTGATAGGGAGGACACTGAAGCTTTCTTT. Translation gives CASSDREDTEAFF.

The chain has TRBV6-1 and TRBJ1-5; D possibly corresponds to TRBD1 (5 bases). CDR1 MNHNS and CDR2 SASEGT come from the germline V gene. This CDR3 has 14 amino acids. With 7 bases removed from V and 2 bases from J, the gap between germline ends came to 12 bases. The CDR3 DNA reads TGTGCCAGCACCGGGGACTTGGGCAATCAGCCCCAGCATTTT. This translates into CASTGDLGNQPQHF.